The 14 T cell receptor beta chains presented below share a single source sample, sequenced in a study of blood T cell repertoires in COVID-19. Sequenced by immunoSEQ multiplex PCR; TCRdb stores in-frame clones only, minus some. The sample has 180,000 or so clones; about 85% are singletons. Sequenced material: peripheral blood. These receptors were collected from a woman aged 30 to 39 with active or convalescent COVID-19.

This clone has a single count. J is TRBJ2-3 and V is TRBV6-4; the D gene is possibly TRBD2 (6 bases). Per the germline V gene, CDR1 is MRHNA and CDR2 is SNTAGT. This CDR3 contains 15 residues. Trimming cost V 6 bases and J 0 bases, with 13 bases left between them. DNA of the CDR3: TGTGCCAGCAGCCCGACTGGGACTAGCACAGATACGCAGTATTTT. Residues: CASSPTGTSTDTQYF.

DNA for the CDR3: TGTGCCAGCAGCTCCTTAAACGTGCTGGGGCTCCAAGAGACCCAGTACTTC. Translated, it gives CASSSLNVLGLQETQYF. The rearrangement joins TRBV14 to TRBJ2-5; D is possibly TRBD1 (5 bases). The V end was cut by 5 bases, the J end by 1 base, with 20 bases between. CDR1 is SGHDN, CDR2 FVKESK, per germline. This CDR3 has 17 amino acids. Full variable domain (rest looked up from reference TRBV14 and TRBJ2-5): EAGVTQFPSHSVIEKGQTVTLRCDPISGHDNLYWYRRVMGKEIKFLLHFVKESKQDESGMPNNRFLAERTGGTYSTLKVQPAELEDSGVYFCASSSLNVLGLQETQYFGPGTRLLVL.

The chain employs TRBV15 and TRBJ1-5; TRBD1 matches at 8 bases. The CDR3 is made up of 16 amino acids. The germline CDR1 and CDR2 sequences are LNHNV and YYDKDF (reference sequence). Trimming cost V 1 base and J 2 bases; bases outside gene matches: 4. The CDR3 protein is CATSRAGQGGNQPQHF. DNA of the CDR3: TGTGCCACCAGCAGAGCCGGACAGGGTGGCAATCAGCCCCAGCATTTT. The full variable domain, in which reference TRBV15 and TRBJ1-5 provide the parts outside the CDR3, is DAMVIQNPRYQVTQFGKPVTLSCSQTLNHNVMYWYQQKSSQAPKLLFHYYDKDFNNEADTPDNFQSRRPNTSFCFLDIRSPGLGDTAMYLCATSRAGQGGNQPQHFGDGTRLSIL.

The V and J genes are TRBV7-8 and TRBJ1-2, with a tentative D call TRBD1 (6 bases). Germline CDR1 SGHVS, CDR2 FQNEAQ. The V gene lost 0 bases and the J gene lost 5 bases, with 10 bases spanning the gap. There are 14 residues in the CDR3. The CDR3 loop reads CASSLANRAYGYTF. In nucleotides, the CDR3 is TGTGCCAGCAGCTTAGCGAACAGGGCGTATGGCTACACCTTC. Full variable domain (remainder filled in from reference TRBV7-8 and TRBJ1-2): GAGVSQSPRYKVAKRGQDVALRCDPISGHVSLFWYQQALGQGPEFLTYFQNEAQLDKSGLPSDRFFAERPEGSVSTLKIQRTQQEDSAVYLCASSLANRAYGYTFGSGTRLTVV.

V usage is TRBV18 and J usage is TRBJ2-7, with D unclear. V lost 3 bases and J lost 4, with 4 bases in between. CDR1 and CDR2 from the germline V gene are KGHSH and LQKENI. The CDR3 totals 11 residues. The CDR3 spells CASSPNYEQYF. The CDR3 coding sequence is TGTGCCAGCTCACCTAATTACGAGCAGTACTTC.

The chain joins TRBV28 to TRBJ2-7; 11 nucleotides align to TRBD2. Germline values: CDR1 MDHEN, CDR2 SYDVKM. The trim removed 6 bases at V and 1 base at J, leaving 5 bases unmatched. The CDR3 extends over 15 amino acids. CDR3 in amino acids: CASRPTSGGSYEQYF. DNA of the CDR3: TGTGCCAGCAGGCCTACTAGCGGGGGTTCCTACGAGCAGTACTTC.

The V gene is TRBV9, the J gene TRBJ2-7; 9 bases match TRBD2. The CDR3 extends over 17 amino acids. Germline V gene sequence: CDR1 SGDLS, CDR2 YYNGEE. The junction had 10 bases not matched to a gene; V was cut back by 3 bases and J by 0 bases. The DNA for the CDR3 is TGTGCCAGCAGCGCGGGACTAGCCATGGACCCCTCCTACGAGCAGTACTTC. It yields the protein CASSAGLAMDPSYEQYF.

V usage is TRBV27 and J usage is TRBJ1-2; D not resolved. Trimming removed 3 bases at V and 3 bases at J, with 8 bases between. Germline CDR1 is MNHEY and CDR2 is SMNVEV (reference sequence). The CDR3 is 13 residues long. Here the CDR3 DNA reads TGTGCCAGCAGTTTGGGTCAGGACTATGGCTACACCTTC. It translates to CASSLGQDYGYTF.

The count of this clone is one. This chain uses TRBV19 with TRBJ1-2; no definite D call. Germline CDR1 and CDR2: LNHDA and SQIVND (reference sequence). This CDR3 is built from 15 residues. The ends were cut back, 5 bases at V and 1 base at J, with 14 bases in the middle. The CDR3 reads CASSHTISFNYGYTF. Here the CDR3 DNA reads TGTGCCAGTAGTCATACAATTTCCTTTAACTATGGCTACACCTTC.

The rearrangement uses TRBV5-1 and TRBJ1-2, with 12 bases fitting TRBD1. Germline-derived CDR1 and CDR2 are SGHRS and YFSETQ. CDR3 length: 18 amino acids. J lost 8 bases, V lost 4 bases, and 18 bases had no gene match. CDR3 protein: CASSNLRDRGPLRDGYTF. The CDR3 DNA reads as TGCGCCAGCAGCAACCTCCGGGACAGGGGGCCACTGCGAGACGGCTACACCTTC.

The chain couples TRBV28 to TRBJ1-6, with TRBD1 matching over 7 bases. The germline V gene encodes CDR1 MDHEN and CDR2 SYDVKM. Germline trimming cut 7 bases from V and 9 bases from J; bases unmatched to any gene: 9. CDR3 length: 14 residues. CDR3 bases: TGTGCCAGCAAGACAGGGAGGCTAGGTTCACCCCTCCACTTT. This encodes CASKTGRLGSPLHF.

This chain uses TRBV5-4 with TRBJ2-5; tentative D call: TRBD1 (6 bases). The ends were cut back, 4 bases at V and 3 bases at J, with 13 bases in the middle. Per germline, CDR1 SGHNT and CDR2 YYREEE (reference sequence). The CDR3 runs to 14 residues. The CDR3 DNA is TGTGCCAGCAGCACCAGGGGTGCCGAAGAGACCCAGTACTTC. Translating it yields CASSTRGAEETQYF.

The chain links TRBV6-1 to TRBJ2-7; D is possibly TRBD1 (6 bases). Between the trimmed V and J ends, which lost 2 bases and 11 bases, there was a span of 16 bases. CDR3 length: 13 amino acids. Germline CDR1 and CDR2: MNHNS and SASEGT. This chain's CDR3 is CASSETQDSRKYF. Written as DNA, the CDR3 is TGTGCCAGCAGTGAAACGCAGGACAGTAGAAAGTACTTC.

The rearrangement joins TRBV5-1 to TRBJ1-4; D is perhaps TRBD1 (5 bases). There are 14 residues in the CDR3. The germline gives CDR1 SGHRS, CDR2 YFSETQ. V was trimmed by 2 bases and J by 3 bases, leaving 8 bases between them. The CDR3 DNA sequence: TGCGCCAGCAGCTTTACAGGCTCTAATGAAAAACTGTTTTTT. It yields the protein CASSFTGSNEKLFF. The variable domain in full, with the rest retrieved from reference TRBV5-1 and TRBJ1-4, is KAGVTQTPRYLIKTRGQQVTLSCSPISGHRSVSWYQQTPGQGLQFLFEYFSETQRNKGNFPGRFSGRQFSNSRSEMNVSTLELGDSALYLCASSFTGSNEKLFFGSGTQLSVL.